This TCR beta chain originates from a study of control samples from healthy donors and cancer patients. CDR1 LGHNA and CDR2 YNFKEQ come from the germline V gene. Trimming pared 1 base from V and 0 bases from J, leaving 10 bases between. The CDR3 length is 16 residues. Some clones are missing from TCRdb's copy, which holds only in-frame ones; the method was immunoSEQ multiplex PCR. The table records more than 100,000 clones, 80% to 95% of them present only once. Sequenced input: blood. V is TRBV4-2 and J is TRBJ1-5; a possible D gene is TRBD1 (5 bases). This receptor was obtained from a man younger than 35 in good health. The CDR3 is CASSQADRNSNQPQHF. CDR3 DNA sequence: TGTGCCAGCAGCCAAGCTGACAGAAATAGCAATCAGCCCCAGCATTTT.